A selection of T cell receptor beta chains follows, all from one sample in a study of PD-L1 blockade in urothelial cancer. Libraries were prepared by immunoSEQ multiplex PCR; TCRdb keeps only in-frame clonotypes and omits some of them. The data hold some 120,000 clones, with roughly 91% observed a single time. Source: PBMCs, taken around atezolizumab (anti-PD-L1) treatment. The receptors derive from a man in his 60s with urothelial cancer. Each CDR3 is given with its conserved first and last residue. A D gene is named only where the DNA matches it firmly. A clone size is listed for some rows: how often the clone was seen (once, few, many), or a class if it is expanded.

clone size	D gene	V gene	J gene	CDR3 protein	CDR3 DNA
-	TRBD1	TRBV4-1	TRBJ2-7	CASSPRTGAYEQYF	TGCGCCAGCAGCCCACGGACAGGGGCCTACGAGCAGTACTTC
-	-	TRBV27	TRBJ2-5	CASSALDSEETQYF	TGTGCCAGCAGTGCACTGGACAGCGAAGAGACCCAGTACTTC
-	-	TRBV28	TRBJ1-1	CASSIQGDTEAFF	TGTGCCAGCAGCATACAGGGTGACACTGAAGCTTTCTTT
-	TRBD2	TRBV5-1	TRBJ2-1	CASSSGLAGGEQFF	TGCGCCAGCAGCTCCGGACTAGCCGGCGGTGAGCAGTTCTTC
-	-	TRBV18	TRBJ1-4	CASSPLGPGGPNEKLFF	TGTGCCAGCTCACCTCTTGGCCCCGGCGGGCCTAATGAAAAACTGTTTTTT
few	-	TRBV12-5	TRBJ2-3	CASGFPLTGIEDTQYF	TGTGCTAGTGGTTTCCCCCTAACAGGGATCGAGGATACGCAGTATTTT
-	-	TRBV7-9	TRBJ2-3	CASSFPVTDTQYF	TGTGCCAGCAGCTTCCCAGTCACAGATACGCAGTATTTT
-	-	TRBV6-5	TRBJ1-2	CASSYSTTNYGYTF	TGTGCCAGCAGTTACTCGACTACGAACTATGGCTACACCTTC
-	-	TRBV2	TRBJ2-5	CASSEGLASPETQYF	TGTGCCAGCAGCGAGGGACTCGCCTCCCCCGAGACCCAGTACTTC
-	-	TRBV5-4	TRBJ2-3	CAKHRTTGTDTQYF	TGTGCCAAGCATAGGACAACCGGCACAGATACGCAGTATTTT
-	TRBD1	TRBV5-1	TRBJ1-1	CASSPGQGAIRNTEAFF	TGCGCCAGCAGCCCGGGACAGGGGGCAATTAGGAACACTGAAGCTTTCTTT
once	-	TRBV15	TRBJ2-5	CATSRSGETQYF	TGTGCCACCAGCAGAAGCGGGGAGACCCAGTACTTC
-	-	TRBV4-3	TRBJ2-7	CASSYSQGSDEQYF	TGCGCCAGCAGCTACTCCCAGGGGTCTGATGAGCAGTACTTC
-	TRBD1	TRBV5-1	TRBJ2-1	CASSSTGTGGYNEQFF	TGCGCCAGCAGCTCAACCGGGACAGGGGGCTACAATGAGCAGTTCTTC
few	-	TRBV7-3	TRBJ1-5	CASSLTGGQPQHF	TGTGCCAGCAGCTTAACCGGGGGGCAGCCCCAGCATTTT
-	TRBD1	TRBV14	TRBJ1-5	CASSLGGVGRQGAGQPQHF	TGTGCCAGCAGCCTGGGGGGTGTCGGGAGACAGGGGGCCGGACAGCCCCAGCATTTT
-	-	TRBV5-1	TRBJ1-4	CASRGARGETAKLFF	TGCGCCAGCAGAGGGGCGCGGGGTGAGACGGCGAAACTGTTTTTT
-	-	TRBV7-2	TRBJ1-3	CASSLGQGRAGNTIYF	TGTGCCAGCAGCTTAGGGCAGGGAAGGGCTGGAAACACCATATATTTT
-	TRBD1	TRBV5-4	TRBJ1-2	CASSTGTEASIYGYTF	TGTGCCAGCAGCACCGGGACAGAGGCTTCGATCTATGGCTACACCTTC
once	-	TRBV6-1	TRBJ2-5	CASSEYGRAVVETQYF	TGTGCCAGCAGTGAATACGGCAGGGCGGTAGTAGAGACCCAGTACTTC
-	TRBD1	TRBV18	TRBJ1-1	CASSQQGDTEAFF	TGTGCCAGCTCACAACAGGGGGACACTGAAGCTTTCTTT
-	TRBD1	TRBV28	TRBJ2-3	CASIVGQGGTDTQYF	TGTGCCAGCATCGTCGGACAGGGAGGCACAGATACGCAGTATTTT
-	TRBD2	TRBV6-6	TRBJ2-3	CASSSGRASDTQYF	TGTGCCAGCAGTAGCGGGAGGGCCTCGGATACGCAGTATTTT
-	TRBD2	TRBV5-4	TRBJ2-1	CASSPPGGSYNEQFF	TGTGCCAGCAGCCCCCCGGGGGGGTCCTACAATGAGCAGTTCTTC
few	-	TRBV5-1	TRBJ2-3	CASSLSAGTRTDTQYF	TGCGCCAGCAGCTTGTCCGCGGGAACCCGCACAGATACGCAGTATTTT
once	-	TRBV5-1	TRBJ2-1	CASSWGGARYNEQFF	TGCGCCAGCAGCTGGGGGGGGGCGCGGTACAATGAGCAGTTCTTC
-	-	TRBV7-9	TRBJ2-3	CASSSGVSTDTQYF	TGTGCCAGCAGCTCGGGGGTTAGCACAGATACGCAGTATTTT
-	TRBD2	TRBV5-6	TRBJ2-3	CASSFRTSGAISTDTQYF	TGTGCCAGCAGCTTCCGGACTAGCGGGGCAATAAGCACAGATACGCAGTATTTT
-	-	TRBV28	TRBJ1-2	CASSLIGVDYGYTF	TGTGCCAGCAGTTTGATAGGGGTTGACTATGGCTACACCTTC
-	-	TRBV4-3	TRBJ1-5	CASSQGTLFNQPQHF	TGCGCCAGCAGCCAGGGGACTCTCTTCAATCAGCCCCAGCATTTT
-	-	TRBV6-6	TRBJ1-3	CASSGGNSGNTIYF	TGTGCCAGCAGTGGCGGGAACTCTGGAAACACCATATATTTT
-	TRBD1	TRBV5-1	TRBJ1-4	CASSIGQGPNEKLFF	TGCGCCAGCAGCATCGGACAGGGTCCTAATGAAAAACTGTTTTTT
-	TRBD2	TRBV2	TRBJ2-5	CAGHREGLETQYF	TGTGCCGGGCACCGGGAGGGCCTGGAGACCCAGTACTTC
once	-	TRBV5-4	TRBJ2-3	CASSLAGDTQYF	TGTGCCAGCAGCTTAGCGGGAGATACGCAGTATTTT
-	-	TRBV5-1	TRBJ1-1	CASSSGGGNTEAFF	TGCGCCAGCAGCTCCGGGGGAGGGAACACTGAAGCTTTCTTT
-	TRBD2	TRBV7-2	TRBJ2-1	CASSARTSGGRDEQFF	TGTGCCAGCAGCGCTCGGACTAGCGGGGGGAGGGATGAGCAGTTCTTC
-	TRBD2	TRBV15	TRBJ2-1	CATSRGDRTSGRNEQFF	TGTGCCACCAGCAGGGGAGATAGGACTAGCGGGAGGAATGAGCAGTTCTTC
-	-	TRBV11-3	TRBJ1-1	CASSSQGGTEAFF	TGTGCCAGCAGCTCACAGGGAGGGACTGAAGCTTTCTTT
-	-	TRBV28	TRBJ2-7	CASSTAAGRTYEQYF	TGTGCCAGCAGCACTGCCGCGGGCAGGACCTACGAGCAGTACTTC
-	TRBD2	TRBV27	TRBJ2-3	CASSRAGTSGVKDTQYF	TGTGCCAGCAGTCGGGCCGGGACTAGCGGGGTTAAAGATACGCAGTATTTT
-	-	TRBV6-4	TRBJ2-1	CASSEPTWGGEQFF	TGTGCCAGCAGTGAACCGACGTGGGGCGGTGAGCAGTTCTTC
-	-	TRBV28	TRBJ2-1	CASSKGRDEQFF	TGTGCCAGCAGTAAAGGGCGGGATGAGCAGTTCTTC
-	-	TRBV6-1	TRBJ1-5	CASSDQGGNQPQHF	TGTGCCAGCAGTGATCAAGGGGGTAATCAGCCCCAGCATTTT
-	-	TRBV30	TRBJ1-2	CASEESLYGYTF	TGTGCCTCCGAGGAATCCCTCTATGGCTACACCTTC
-	-	TRBV4-3	TRBJ2-3	CASSQTRDTQYF	TGCGCCAGCAGCCAAACGAGAGATACGCAGTATTTT
-	TRBD2	TRBV9	TRBJ2-5	CASSGPLAGGPTETQYF	TGTGCCAGCAGCGGGCCCCTAGCGGGGGGGCCTACGGAGACCCAGTACTTC
-	-	TRBV28	TRBJ2-7	CASSPTRAAGRYEQYF	TGTGCCAGCAGTCCTACAAGGGCTGCGGGTAGATACGAGCAGTACTTC
-	TRBD1	TRBV5-1	TRBJ2-1	CASGTGSPEQFF	TGCGCCAGCGGGACAGGGTCACCTGAGCAGTTCTTC
-	-	TRBV5-1	TRBJ1-4	CASSLAPREGKLFF	TGCGCCAGCAGCTTGGCCCCCAGGGAGGGGAAACTGTTTTTT
-	TRBD2	TRBV7-2	TRBJ2-1	CASSLERGLAGYNEQFF	TGTGCCAGCAGCTTAGAACGGGGACTAGCGGGCTACAATGAGCAGTTCTTC
-	-	TRBV28	TRBJ1-2	CASSSGGYTF	TGTGCCAGCAGTTCGGGAGGCTACACCTTC
-	TRBD2	TRBV18	TRBJ2-1	CASSLQGTSGAPNEQFF	TGTGCCAGCTCACTCCAAGGGACTAGCGGGGCCCCCAATGAGCAGTTCTTC
-	-	TRBV27	TRBJ2-5	CASSLSGKGTQYF	TGTGCCAGCAGTCTTAGCGGAAAGGGGACCCAGTACTTC
-	TRBD2	TRBV28	TRBJ2-7	CASSLGLEGHEQYF	TGTGCCAGCAGTTTGGGACTAGAAGGGCACGAGCAGTACTTC